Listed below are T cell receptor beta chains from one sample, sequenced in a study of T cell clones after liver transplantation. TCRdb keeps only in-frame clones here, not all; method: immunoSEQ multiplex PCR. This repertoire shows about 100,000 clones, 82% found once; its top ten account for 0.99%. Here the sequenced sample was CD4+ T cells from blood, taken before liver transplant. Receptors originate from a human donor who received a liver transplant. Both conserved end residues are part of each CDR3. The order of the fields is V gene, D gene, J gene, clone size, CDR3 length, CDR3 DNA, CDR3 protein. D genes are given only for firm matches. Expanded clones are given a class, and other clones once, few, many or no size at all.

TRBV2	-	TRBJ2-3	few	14	TGTGCCAGCCTACTAGGGGGAGCCACAGATACGCAGTATTTT	CASLLGGATDTQYF
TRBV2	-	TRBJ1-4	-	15	TGTGCCGGGAGCCCAACGGCAGGGGTCCATGAAAAACTGTTTTTT	CAGSPTAGVHEKLFF
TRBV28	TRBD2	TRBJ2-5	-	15	TGTGCCAGCAGTTTTCCGACTAGCGGGAGTGAGACCCAGTACTTC	CASSFPTSGSETQYF
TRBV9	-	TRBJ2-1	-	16	TGTGCCAGCAGCCCCCCTGGAGGGGGTCGGAGGAATGAGCAGTTCTTC	CASSPPGGGRRNEQFF
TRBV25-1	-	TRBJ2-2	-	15	TGTGCCAGCAAGGGGTTCGGGCCATGGACCGGGGAGCTGTTTTTT	CASKGFGPWTGELFF
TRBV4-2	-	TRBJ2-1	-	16	TGTGCCAGCAGCCAAGTCGGTAGCGGCTCCTACAATGAGCAGTTCTTC	CASSQVGSGSYNEQFF
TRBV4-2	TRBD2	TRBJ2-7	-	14	TGTGCCAGCAGCCTCGGGAGGGAGTCCTACGAGCAGTACTTC	CASSLGRESYEQYF
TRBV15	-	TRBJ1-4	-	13	TGTGCCACCAGCACGCCGGCTAATGAAAAACTGTTTTTT	CATSTPANEKLFF
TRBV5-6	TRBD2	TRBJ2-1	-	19	TGTGCCAGCAGCTGGACCGGTAGCGGGAGGAAACACTCCTACAATGAGCAGTTCTTC	CASSWTGSGRKHSYNEQFF
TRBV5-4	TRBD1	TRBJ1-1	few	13	TGTGCCAGCAGTTCTGACAGGGGCCTTCGAGCTTTCTTT	CASSSDRGLRAFF
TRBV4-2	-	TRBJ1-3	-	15	TGTGCCAGCAGCCAAGACCGTTATACCGGAAACACCATATATTTT	CASSQDRYTGNTIYF
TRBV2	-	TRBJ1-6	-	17	TGTGCCAGCAGTGTTCGGGGGGCGGCACATTATAATTCACCCCTCCACTTT	CASSVRGAAHYNSPLHF
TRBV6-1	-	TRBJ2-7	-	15	TGTGCCAGCAGTGAGTTGGGGCTACCCTCCTACGAGCAGTACTTC	CASSELGLPSYEQYF
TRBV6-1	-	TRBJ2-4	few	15	TGTGCCAGCAGTGGCGGTGGAGTAGCCAAAAACATTCAGTACTTC	CASSGGGVAKNIQYF
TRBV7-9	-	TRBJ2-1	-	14	TGTGCCAGCAGCTTAGCGGGGGGAGACAATGAGCAGTTCTTC	CASSLAGGDNEQFF
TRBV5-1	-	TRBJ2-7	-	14	TGCGCCAGCAGCCACGGACAGTCGGTTGAAGAGCAGTACTTC	CASSHGQSVEEQYF
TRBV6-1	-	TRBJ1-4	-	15	TGTGCCAGCAGTGTGACCGGATCCCGGGGTGAAAAACTGTTTTTT	CASSVTGSRGEKLFF
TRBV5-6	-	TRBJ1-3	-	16	TGTGCCAGCAGCTTACGGGCAGGCCACTCTGGAAACACCATATATTTT	CASSLRAGHSGNTIYF
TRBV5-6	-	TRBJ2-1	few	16	TGTGCCAGCAGCTATAGGACCAGTTCTATATACAATGAGCAGTTCTTC	CASSYRTSSIYNEQFF
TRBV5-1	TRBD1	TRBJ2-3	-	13	TGCGCCAGCAGTGAGGGGGCAGGAGATACGCAGTATTTT	CASSEGAGDTQYF
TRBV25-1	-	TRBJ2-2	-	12	TGTGCCGTCTCGCCAGGGACCGGGGAGCTGTTTTTT	CAVSPGTGELFF
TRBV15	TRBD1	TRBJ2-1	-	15	TGTGCCACCAGAGGACCCGGGACAGGGGTTAATGAGCAGTTCTTC	CATRGPGTGVNEQFF
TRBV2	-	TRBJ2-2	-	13	TGTGCCAGCAGTGAAAAAACCCCCGGGGAGCTGTTTTTT	CASSEKTPGELFF
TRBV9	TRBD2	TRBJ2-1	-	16	TGTGCCAGCAGCGTAGAATTCGGACTAGCCCTCAATGAGCAGTTCTTC	CASSVEFGLALNEQFF